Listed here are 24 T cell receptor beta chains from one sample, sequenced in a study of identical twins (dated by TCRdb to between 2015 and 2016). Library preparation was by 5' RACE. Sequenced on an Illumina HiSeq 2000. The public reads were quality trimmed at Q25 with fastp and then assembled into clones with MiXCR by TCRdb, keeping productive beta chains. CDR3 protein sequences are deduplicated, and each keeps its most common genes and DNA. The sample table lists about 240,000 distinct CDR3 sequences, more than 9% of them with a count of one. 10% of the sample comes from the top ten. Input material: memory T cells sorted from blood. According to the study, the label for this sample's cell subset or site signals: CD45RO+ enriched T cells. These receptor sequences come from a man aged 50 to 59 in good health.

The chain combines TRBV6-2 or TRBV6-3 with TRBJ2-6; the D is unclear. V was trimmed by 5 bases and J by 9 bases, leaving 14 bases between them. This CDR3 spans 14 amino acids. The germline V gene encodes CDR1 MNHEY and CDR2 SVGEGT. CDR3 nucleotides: TGTGCCAGCAGTCCCCAGGCCCTTATCAACGTCCTGACTTTC. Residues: CASSPQALINVLTF.

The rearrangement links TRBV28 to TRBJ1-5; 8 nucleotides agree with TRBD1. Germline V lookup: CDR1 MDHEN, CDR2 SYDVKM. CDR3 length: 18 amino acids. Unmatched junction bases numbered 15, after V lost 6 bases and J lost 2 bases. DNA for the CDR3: TGTGCCAGCAGCCGAATCCGGGACAGGCGTGTGGGCAATCAGCCCCAGCATTTT. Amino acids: CASSRIRDRRVGNQPQHF.

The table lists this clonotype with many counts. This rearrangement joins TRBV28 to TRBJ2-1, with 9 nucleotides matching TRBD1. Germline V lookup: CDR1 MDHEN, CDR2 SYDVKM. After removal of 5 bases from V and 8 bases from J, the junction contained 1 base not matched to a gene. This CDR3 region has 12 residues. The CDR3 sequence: CASSGQGHEQFF. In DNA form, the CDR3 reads TGTGCCAGCAGTGGACAGGGGCATGAGCAGTTCTTC.

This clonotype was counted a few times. The CDR3 here is CASSPNPGTGGSLQYF. The CDR3 DNA reads TGCGCCAGCAGCCCTAACCCCGGGACAGGGGGCAGTTTGCAGTACTTC. The chain carries TRBV5-1 and TRBJ2-7; 12 nucleotides align to TRBD1. Trimming at V came to 4 bases and at J to 9 bases, leaving 14 bases not matched to a gene. CDR1 is SGHRS and CDR2 is YFSETQ in the germline V gene. The CDR3 runs 16 residues. Based on the CDR3 plus reference TRBV5-1 and TRBJ2-7, the full variable domain is KAGVTQTPRYLIKTRGQQVTLSCSPISGHRSVSWYQQTPGQGLQFLFEYFSETQRNKGNFPGRFSGRQFSNSRSEMNVSTLELGDSALYLCASSPNPGTGGSLQYFGPGTRLTVT.

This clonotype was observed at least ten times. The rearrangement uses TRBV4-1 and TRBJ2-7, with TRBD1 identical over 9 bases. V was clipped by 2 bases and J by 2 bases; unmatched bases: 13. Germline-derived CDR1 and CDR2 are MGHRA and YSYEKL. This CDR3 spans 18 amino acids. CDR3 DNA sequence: TGCGCCAGCAGCCAAATCCAACCCCCGGGACAGGGTACCTACGAGCAGTACTTC. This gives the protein CASSQIQPPGQGTYEQYF.

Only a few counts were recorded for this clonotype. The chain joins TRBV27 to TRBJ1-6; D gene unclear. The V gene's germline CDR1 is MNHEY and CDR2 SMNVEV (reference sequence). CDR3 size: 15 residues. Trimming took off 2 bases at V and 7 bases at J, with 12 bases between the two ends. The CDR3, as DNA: TGTGCCAGCAGTTTAAGCTCGGCCGCCAATTCACCCCTCCACTTT. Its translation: CASSLSSAANSPLHF.

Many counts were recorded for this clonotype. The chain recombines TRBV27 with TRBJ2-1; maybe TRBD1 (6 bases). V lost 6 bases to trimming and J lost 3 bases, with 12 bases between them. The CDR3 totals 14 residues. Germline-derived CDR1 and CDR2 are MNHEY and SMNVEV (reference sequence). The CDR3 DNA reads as TGTGCCAGCAGGCAGGGGTCGGGCTACAATGAGCAGTTCTTC. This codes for CASRQGSGYNEQFF.

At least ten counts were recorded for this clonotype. As DNA, the CDR3 is TGCGCCAGCAGCTTTGCAGGAGCCACTGAAGCTTTCTTT. Translating gives CASSFAGATEAFF. The rearrangement links TRBV5-1 to TRBJ1-1, with D hard to call. CDR3 length: 13 residues. Deletions cut 2 bases from V and 4 bases from J, with 9 bases between. The germline CDR1 and CDR2 sequences are SGHRS and YFSETQ.

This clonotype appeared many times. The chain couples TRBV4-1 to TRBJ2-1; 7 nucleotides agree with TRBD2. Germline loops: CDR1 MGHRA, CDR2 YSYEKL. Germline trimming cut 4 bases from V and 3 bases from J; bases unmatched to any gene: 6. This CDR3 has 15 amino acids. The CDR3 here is CASSRGGSNYNEQFF. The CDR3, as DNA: TGCGCCAGCAGCCGCGGGGGTTCCAACTACAATGAGCAGTTCTTC.

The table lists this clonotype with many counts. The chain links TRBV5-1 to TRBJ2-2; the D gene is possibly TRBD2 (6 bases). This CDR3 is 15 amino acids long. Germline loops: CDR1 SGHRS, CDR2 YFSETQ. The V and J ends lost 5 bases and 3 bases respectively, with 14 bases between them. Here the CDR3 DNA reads TGCGCCAGCAGAATATTGACGGGGGACACCGGGGAGCTGTTTTTT. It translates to CASRILTGDTGELFF.

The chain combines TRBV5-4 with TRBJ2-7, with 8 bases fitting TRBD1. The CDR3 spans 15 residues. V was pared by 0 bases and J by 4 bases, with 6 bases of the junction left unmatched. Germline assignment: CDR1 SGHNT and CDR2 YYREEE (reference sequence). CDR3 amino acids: CASSLASRGLYEQYF. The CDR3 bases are TGTGCCAGCAGCTTGGCCAGCAGGGGGCTGTACGAGCAGTACTTC.

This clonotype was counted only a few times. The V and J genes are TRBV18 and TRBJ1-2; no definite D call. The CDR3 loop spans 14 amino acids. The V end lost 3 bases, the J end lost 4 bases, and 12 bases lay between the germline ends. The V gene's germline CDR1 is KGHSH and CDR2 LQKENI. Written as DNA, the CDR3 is TGTGCCAGCTCACCCGCGGAAGGTCGCTATGGCTACACCTTC. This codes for CASSPAEGRYGYTF.

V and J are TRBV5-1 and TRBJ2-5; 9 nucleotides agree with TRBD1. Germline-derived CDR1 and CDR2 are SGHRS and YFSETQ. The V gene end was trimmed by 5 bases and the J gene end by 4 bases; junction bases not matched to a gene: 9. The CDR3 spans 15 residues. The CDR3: CASSSDRGRGETQYF. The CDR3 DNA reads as TGCGCCAGCAGTTCGGACAGGGGCAGAGGAGAGACCCAGTACTTC.

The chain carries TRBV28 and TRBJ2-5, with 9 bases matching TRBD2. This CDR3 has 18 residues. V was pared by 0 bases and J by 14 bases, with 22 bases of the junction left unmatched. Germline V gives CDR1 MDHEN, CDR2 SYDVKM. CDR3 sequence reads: CASSLWRGGAPRPSGPYF. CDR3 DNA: TGTGCCAGCAGTTTATGGCGCGGGGGGGCCCCGAGACCCAGTGGCCCCTACTTC. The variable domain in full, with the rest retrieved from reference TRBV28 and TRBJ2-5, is DVKVTQSSRYLVKRTGEKVFLECVQDMDHENMFWYRQDPGLGLRLIYFSYDVKMKEKGDIPEGYSVSREKKERFSLILESASTNQTSMYLCASSLWRGGAPRPSGPYFGPGTRLLVL.

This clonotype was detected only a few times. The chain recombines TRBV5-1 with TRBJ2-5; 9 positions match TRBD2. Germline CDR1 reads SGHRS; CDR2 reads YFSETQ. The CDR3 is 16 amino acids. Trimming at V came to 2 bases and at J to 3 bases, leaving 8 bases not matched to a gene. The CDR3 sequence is CASSFGAGGPEETQYF. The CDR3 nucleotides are TGCGCCAGCAGCTTTGGGGCGGGGGGGCCGGAAGAGACCCAGTACTTC.

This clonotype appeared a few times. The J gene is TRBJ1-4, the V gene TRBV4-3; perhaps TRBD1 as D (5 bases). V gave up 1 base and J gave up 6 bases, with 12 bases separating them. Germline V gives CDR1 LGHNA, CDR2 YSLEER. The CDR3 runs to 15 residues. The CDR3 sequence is CASSQVGVGDEKLFF. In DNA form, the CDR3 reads TGCGCCAGCAGCCAAGTAGGAGTGGGGGATGAAAAACTGTTTTTT.

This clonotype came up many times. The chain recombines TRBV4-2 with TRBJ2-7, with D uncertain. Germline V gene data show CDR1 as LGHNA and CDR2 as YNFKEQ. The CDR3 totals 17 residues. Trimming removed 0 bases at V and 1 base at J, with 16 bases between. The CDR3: CASSQEAFGTESYEQYF. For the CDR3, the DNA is TGTGCCAGCAGCCAAGAAGCGTTTGGTACAGAGTCCTACGAGCAGTACTTC.

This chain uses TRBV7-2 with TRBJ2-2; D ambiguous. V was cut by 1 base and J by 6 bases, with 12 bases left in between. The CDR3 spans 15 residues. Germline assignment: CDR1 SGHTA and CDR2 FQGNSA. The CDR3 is CASSLVGPYPGELFF. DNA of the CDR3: TGTGCCAGCAGCTTAGTCGGACCTTACCCCGGGGAGCTGTTTTTT.

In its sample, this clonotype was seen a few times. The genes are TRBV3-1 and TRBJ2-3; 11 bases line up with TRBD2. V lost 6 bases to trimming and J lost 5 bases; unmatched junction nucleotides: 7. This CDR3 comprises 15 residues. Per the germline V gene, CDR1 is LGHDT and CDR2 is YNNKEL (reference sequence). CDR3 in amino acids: CASRPTSGGRDTQYF. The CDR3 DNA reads TGTGCCAGCAGGCCCACTAGCGGGGGAAGAGATACGCAGTATTTT.

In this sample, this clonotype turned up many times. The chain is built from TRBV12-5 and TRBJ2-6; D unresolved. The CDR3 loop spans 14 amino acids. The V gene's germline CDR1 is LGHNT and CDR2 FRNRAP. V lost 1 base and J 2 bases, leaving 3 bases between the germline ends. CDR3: CASGLGTGANVLTF. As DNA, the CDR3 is TGTGCTAGTGGTTTGGGGACTGGGGCCAACGTCCTGACTTTC.

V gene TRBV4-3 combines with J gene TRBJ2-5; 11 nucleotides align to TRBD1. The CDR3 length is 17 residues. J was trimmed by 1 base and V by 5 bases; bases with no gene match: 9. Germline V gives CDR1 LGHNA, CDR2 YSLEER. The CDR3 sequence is CASSITTGTGGQETQYF. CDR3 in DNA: TGCGCCAGCAGCATAACGACCGGGACAGGGGGCCAAGAGACCCAGTACTTC.

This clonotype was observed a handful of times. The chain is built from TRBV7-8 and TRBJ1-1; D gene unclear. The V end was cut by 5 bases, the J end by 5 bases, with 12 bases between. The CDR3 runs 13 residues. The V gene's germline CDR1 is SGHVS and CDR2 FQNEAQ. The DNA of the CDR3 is TGTGCCAGCAGCCCCAGCTTTCAGACTGAAGCTTTCTTT. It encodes CASSPSFQTEAFF. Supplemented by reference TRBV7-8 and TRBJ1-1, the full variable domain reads GAGVSQSPRYKVAKRGQDVALRCDPISGHVSLFWYQQALGQGPEFLTYFQNEAQLDKSGLPSDRFFAERPEGSVSTLKIQRTQQEDSAVYLCASSPSFQTEAFFGQGTRLTVV.

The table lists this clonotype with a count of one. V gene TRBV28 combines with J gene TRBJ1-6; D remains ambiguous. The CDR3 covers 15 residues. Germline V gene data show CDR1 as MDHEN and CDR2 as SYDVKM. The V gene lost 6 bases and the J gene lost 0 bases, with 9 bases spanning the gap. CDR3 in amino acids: CASSFPDSYNSPLHF. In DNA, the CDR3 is TGTGCCAGCAGCTTTCCAGACTCCTATAATTCACCCCTCCACTTT.

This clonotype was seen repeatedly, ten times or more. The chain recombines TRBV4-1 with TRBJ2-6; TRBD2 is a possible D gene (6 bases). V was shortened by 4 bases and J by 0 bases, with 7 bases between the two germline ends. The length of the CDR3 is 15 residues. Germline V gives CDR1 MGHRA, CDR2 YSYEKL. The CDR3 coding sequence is TGCGCCAGCAGCCTGCGGGGCTCTGGGGCCAACGTCCTGACTTTC. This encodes CASSLRGSGANVLTF.